The clone carrying this T cell receptor beta chain appeared a few times. What it binds is unknown. Amplification used 60 Vbeta primers and 13 Jbeta primers. Using immunoSEQ multiplex PCR, the repertoire was profiled, and TCRdb retains in-frame clones only, with some absent. The table has 150,000 to 200,000 clones, around four fifths seen once. This sample stems from a study of cytomegalovirus exposure and HLA in healthy donors. Study-level results: As was reported, the classifier diagnosed cytomegalovirus status with high specificity and sensitivity. The authors assumed roughly uniform sequencing depth across donors for presence/absence analyses. Later analysis identified a missense DCLRE1C variant that was linked to TCR beta V- and J-gene trimming. No immune exposure information besides CMV serostatus was available.

This CDR3 region has 13 residues. Germline CDR1 MDHEN, CDR2 SYDVKM. V lost 5 bases and J lost 5, with 12 bases in between. What was sequenced was PBMCs. This sequence was found in a man younger than 35 in good health and CMV-seropositive. The chain uses TRBV28 and TRBJ1-2; D is ambiguous. The CDR3 loop is CASSGYGGYGYTF. The CDR3 nucleotides read TGTGCCAGCAGTGGCTACGGAGGGTATGGCTACACCTTC.